This passage covers 28 T cell receptor beta chains from one sample sequenced in a study of Ad26.COV2.S vaccination and SARS-CoV-2 variants. Clones were read by immunoSEQ multiplex PCR, and TCRdb kept only the in-frame ones, dropping some. The data show roughly 300,000 clones, about nine tenths seen once. The treatment: roughly 18 received Ad26.COV2.S at low or high dose, single or two shots; about 5 received placebo; per-sample allocation not given. All samples were drawn on day 63, counting from the first vaccine or placebo injection. This material consisted of peripheral blood, taken in a trial of Ad26.COV2.S vaccine versus placebo. These receptors came from a person between 18 and 65 years old who received the Ad26.COV2.S COVID-19 vaccine or a placebo.

This clone showed up just a few times. The CDR3: CASKEQGTNTEAFF. For the CDR3, the DNA is TGTGCCAGCAAAGAACAGGGGACGAACACTGAAGCTTTCTTT. This chain links TRBV2 with TRBJ1-1, with TRBD1 matching 7 bases. Trimming took 7 bases from V and 1 from J; bases not matched to a gene: 6. The V gene's germline CDR1 is SNHLY and CDR2 FYNNEI. This CDR3 contains 14 residues.

The V call is TRBV7-9, the J call TRBJ2-1, with D perhaps matching TRBD1 or TRBD2 (5 bases each). Trimming took 6 bases from V and 5 from J, leaving 14 bases between them. The CDR3 is 14 residues long. Germline V CDR1 and CDR2: SEHNR, FQNEAQ (reference sequence). The CDR3 region has the DNA TGTGCCAGCAGGACCCCGGGACGAGACAATGAGCAGTTCTTC. Translated: CASRTPGRDNEQFF.

The chain has TRBV15 and TRBJ2-3; TRBD2 matches 11 bases. The junction had 0 bases not matched to a gene; V was cut back by 0 bases and J by 13 bases. The germline CDR1 and CDR2 sequences are LNHNV and YYDKDF (reference sequence). The CDR3 covers 12 residues. The CDR3: CATSRDSGREYF. CDR3 DNA: TGTGCCACCAGCAGAGATAGCGGGAGGGAGTATTTT.

With regard to this clone: At the DNA level, this CDR3 is encoded by other sequences in the same sample as well. The J gene is TRBJ1-1, the V gene TRBV20-1; a weak D match, TRBD1 (5 bases). The CDR3 contains 11 residues. Trimming left V 6 bases short and J 2 bases short, with 7 bases between. The germline V gene encodes CDR1 DFQATT and CDR2 SNEGSKA (reference sequence). CDR3 region: CSATGNTEAFF. The CDR3 nucleotides are TGCAGTGCCACAGGAAACACTGAAGCTTTCTTT.

The rearrangement links TRBV19 to TRBJ2-3; 11 nucleotides line up with TRBD2. V lost 6 bases and J lost 1; bases outside the gene matches: 6. CDR1 LNHDA and CDR2 SQIVND come from the germline V gene (reference sequence). The CDR3 has 16 residues. As DNA, the CDR3 is TGTGCCAGTAGAAATAGCGGGAGGGAAGGCACAGATACGCAGTATTTT. Protein product: CASRNSGREGTDTQYF.

The chain carries TRBV5-6 and TRBJ1-1, with D possibly TRBD1 on 5 matching bases. CDR1 is SGHDT, CDR2 YYEEEE, per germline. This CDR3 contains 15 residues. V dropped 5 bases and J dropped 3 bases, with 17 bases sitting between them. The CDR3 loop reads CASRLINRGDTEAFF. The CDR3 DNA sequence: TGTGCCAGCAGATTGATTAATCGGGGGGACACTGAAGCTTTCTTT.

The rearrangement joins TRBV9 to TRBJ2-1; TRBD1 aligns across 7 bases. Trimming at V came to 0 bases and at J to 8 bases, leaving 8 bases not matched to a gene. The CDR3 runs 15 residues. Germline loops: CDR1 SGDLS, CDR2 YYNGEE. The CDR3 loop reads CASSVDTGDVDEQFF. CDR3 coding DNA: TGTGCCAGCAGCGTAGACACAGGGGATGTAGATGAGCAGTTCTTC.

The chain joins TRBV7-2 to TRBJ1-1; D unresolved. Deletions cut 1 base from V and 1 base from J, with 10 bases between. CDR1 SGHTA and CDR2 FQGNSA come from the germline V gene. The CDR3 loop spans 15 amino acids. CDR3 in DNA: TGTGCCAGCAGCTTAGTACCTACAAGGAACACTGAAGCTTTCTTT. This codes for CASSLVPTRNTEAFF.

This chain connects TRBV19 to TRBJ2-1; 12 bases fit TRBD2. The CDR3 contains 15 residues. The germline CDR1 and CDR2 sequences are LNHDA and SQIVND (reference sequence). V shed 4 bases and J 10 bases; nucleotides not matched to a gene: 8. The CDR3 DNA sequence: TGTGCCAGTAGTACAAAGGGCGGGACTAGCGGGGAGCAGTTCTTC. Translation gives CASSTKGGTSGEQFF.

V gene TRBV28 combines with J gene TRBJ1-2, with D unclear. Germline assignment: CDR1 MDHEN and CDR2 SYDVKM. V shed 3 bases and J shed 7 bases, with 6 bases lying between them. The CDR3 length is 11 residues. CDR3 amino acids: CASSFVLGYTF. In nucleotides, the CDR3 is TGTGCCAGCAGTTTTGTCCTTGGCTACACCTTC.

The chain is built from TRBV5-4 and TRBJ2-2; 9 nucleotides align to TRBD1. Germline V gene sequence: CDR1 SGHNT, CDR2 YYREEE (reference sequence). V shed 2 bases and J 6 bases; nucleotides not matched to a gene: 5. This CDR3 has 15 residues. The CDR3 region has the DNA TGTGCCAGCAGCTTTCGGACAGGGGCGGCCGGGGAGCTGTTTTTT. It yields the protein CASSFRTGAAGELFF.

J is TRBJ2-1 and V is TRBV12-5; D is possibly TRBD2 (5 bases). Trimming removed 1 base at V and 7 bases at J, with 8 bases between. This CDR3 is 13 amino acids long. Germline V gene lookup returns CDR1 LGHNT and CDR2 FRNRAP. Here the CDR3 DNA reads TGTGCTAGTGGTTTGGAGACGGGGAATGAGCAGTTCTTC. Its translation: CASGLETGNEQFF.

V gene TRBV6-5 combines with J gene TRBJ1-5, with D hard to call. The V and J ends lost 4 bases and 6 bases respectively, with 16 bases between them. CDR1 is MNHEY, CDR2 SVGAGI, per germline. CDR3 length: 15 residues. In DNA form, the CDR3 reads TGTGCCAGCAGTTTAGGTGTTGGTGGCGGTCAGCCCCAGCATTTT. It yields the protein CASSLGVGGGQPQHF.

The rearrangement links TRBV28 to TRBJ1-6; TRBD1 aligns across 8 bases. V was clipped by 7 bases and J by 3 bases; unmatched bases: 8. There are 16 residues in the CDR3. Germline lookup yields CDR1 MDHEN and CDR2 SYDVKM. CDR3 nucleotide sequence: TGTGCCAGCACCACCTCGGACAGGGTCTATAATTCACCCCTCCACTTT. It codes for CASTTSDRVYNSPLHF.

This sequence joins TRBV7-3 and TRBJ1-1, with TRBD1 matching 10 bases. In germline, CDR1 is SGHTA, CDR2 FQGTGA. The CDR3 runs to 14 residues. J gave up 1 base and V 5 bases, and 1 base lay outside the gene matches. CDR3 sequence: CASSGDRGNTEAFF. CDR3 DNA: TGTGCCAGCAGCGGGGACAGGGGGAACACTGAAGCTTTCTTT.

This clone was detected once. The chain carries TRBV19 and TRBJ1-1; D ambiguous. The germline V and J ends were trimmed by 7 bases and 1 base, with 19 bases remaining between them. The V gene's germline CDR1 is LNHDA and CDR2 SQIVND (reference sequence). CDR3 length: 16 residues. The CDR3 bases are TGTGCCAGTAAACGAGTATCTCCGGGGAAGAACACTGAAGCTTTCTTT. It yields the protein CASKRVSPGKNTEAFF.

The gene calls are TRBV29-1 and TRBJ1-1; D remains ambiguous. Germline V lookup: CDR1 SQVTM, CDR2 ANQGSEA. The CDR3 extends over 13 amino acids. The V end was cut by 1 base, the J end by 0 bases, with 6 bases between. CDR3 sequence (DNA): TGCAGCGTTGAAGTCGGAATGAACACTGAAGCTTTCTTT. Translating gives CSVEVGMNTEAFF.

The chain employs TRBV7-2 and TRBJ1-5, with a possible D match to TRBD1 (6 bases). Germline values: CDR1 SGHTA, CDR2 FQGNSA. Trimming took 5 bases from V and 1 from J, leaving 12 bases between them. The CDR3 has 15 residues. The CDR3 DNA is TGTGCCAGCAGCAATCGGGACATAAGCAATCAGCCCCAGCATTTT. It specifies CASSNRDISNQPQHF. Drawing the rest from reference TRBV7-2 and TRBJ1-5, the complete variable domain is GAGVSQSPSNKVTEKGKDVELRCDPISGHTALYWYRQSLGQGLEFLIYFQGNSAPDKSGLPSDRFSAERTGGSVSTLTIQRTQQEDSAVYLCASSNRDISNQPQHFGDGTRLSIL.

In its sample, this clone was seen a few times. The chain couples TRBV5-1 to TRBJ2-7; 8 bases line up with TRBD1. Germline values: CDR1 SGHRS, CDR2 YFSETQ. The length of the CDR3 is 15 residues. J lost 2 bases, V lost 0 bases, and 4 bases had no gene match. DNA of the CDR3: TGCGCCAGCAGCTTGGTAACAGGGGGTACCTACGAGCAGTACTTC. Protein: CASSLVTGGTYEQYF. Filled out from reference TRBV5-1 and TRBJ2-7, the complete variable domain reads KAGVTQTPRYLIKTRGQQVTLSCSPISGHRSVSWYQQTPGQGLQFLFEYFSETQRNKGNFPGRFSGRQFSNSRSEMNVSTLELGDSALYLCASSLVTGGTYEQYFGPGTRLTVT.

The gene calls are TRBV2 and TRBJ1-6, with D perhaps TRBD1 (6 bases). The V end was cut by 7 bases, the J end by 6 bases, with 16 bases between. Germline CDR1 and CDR2: SNHLY and FYNNEI. CDR3 size: 15 residues. The CDR3 is CASTAVQGTNSPLHF. The CDR3 DNA reads TGTGCCAGCACCGCTGTACAGGGTACTAATTCACCCCTCCACTTT.

CDR3 sequence: CASSLNWDRGSFNYGYTF. DNA for the CDR3: TGTGCCAGCAGTTTAAACTGGGACCGCGGTTCCTTTAACTATGGCTACACCTTC. The V gene is TRBV27, the J gene TRBJ1-2, with D possibly being TRBD1 (5 bases). V lost 2 bases, J lost 1 base, and 20 bases lay in between. In germline, CDR1 is MNHEY, CDR2 SMNVEV (reference sequence). The CDR3 sequence is 18 residues long.

A note on this clone: Different DNA sequences within this sample yield the same CDR3. The chain employs TRBV19 and TRBJ1-5; a possible D gene is TRBD1 (5 bases). This CDR3 region has 12 residues. Per germline, CDR1 LNHDA and CDR2 SQIVND (reference sequence). The germline V and J ends were trimmed by 3 bases and 7 bases, with 7 bases remaining between them. The CDR3 DNA sequence: TGTGCCAGTAGTATGAGGGGACAGCCCCAGCATTTT. It is translated as CASSMRGQPQHF.

This clone was seen once. The chain employs TRBV30 and TRBJ2-3, with D unresolved. Trimming shortened V by 4 bases and J by 4 bases, and 9 bases separated the two germline ends. CDR1 and CDR2 from the germline V gene are GTSNPN and SVGIG (reference sequence). CDR3 size: 12 residues. CDR3 bases: TGTGCCTGGACCTCGAATCCAGATACGCAGTATTTT. This sequence encodes CAWTSNPDTQYF.

J is TRBJ2-6 and V is TRBV30; 10 bases map to TRBD1. This CDR3 has 19 amino acids. Losses at the gene ends were 3 bases for V and 1 base for J; bases not matched to a gene: 12. Germline V gene sequence: CDR1 GTSNPN, CDR2 SVGIG (reference sequence). Here the CDR3 DNA reads TGTGCCTGGAGCCGACGGGACAGGGGATCTAGGTCTGGGGCCAACGTCCTGACTTTC. It specifies CAWSRRDRGSRSGANVLTF.

This chain joins TRBV7-9 and TRBJ2-1; tentatively, D is TRBD1 (5 bases). V was pared by 5 bases and J by 0 bases, with 14 bases between. CDR1 is SEHNR, CDR2 FQNEAQ, per germline (reference sequence). This CDR3 has 16 amino acids. The CDR3 sequence is CASSRQIWDSYNEQFF. The CDR3 DNA follows: TGTGCCAGCAGCCGACAGATTTGGGACTCCTACAATGAGCAGTTCTTC.

In this sample, this clone turned up a few times. The rearrangement links TRBV7-9 to TRBJ2-1; the D gene could be TRBD1 or TRBD2 (5 bases each). The germline V and J ends were trimmed by 5 bases and 2 bases, with 19 bases remaining between them. Per the germline V gene, CDR1 is SEHNR and CDR2 is FQNEAQ (reference sequence). The CDR3 extends over 17 amino acids. The CDR3 bases are TGTGCCAGCAGCGCCCAGGGAGCGGCTCAAACCTACAATGAGCAGTTCTTC. Encoded protein: CASSAQGAAQTYNEQFF.

The chain uses TRBV28 and TRBJ2-2; perhaps TRBD2 as D (5 bases). Germline CDR1 reads MDHEN; CDR2 reads SYDVKM. CDR3 length equals 15 residues. The CDR3, as DNA: TGTGCAATCTCTCGGGTGGGCCCGGGAATCGGGGAGCTGTTTTTT. This codes for CAISRVGPGIGELFF.

Details on this clone: The junction departs from the called germline gene at one end, perhaps through a read error. The chain is built from TRBV19 and TRBJ1-3; D call uncertain. Per germline, CDR1 LNHDA and CDR2 SQIVND (reference sequence). CDR3 length: 12 residues. The DNA of the CDR3 is TGTGCCAGTAAAGATCGAGGGCATCGAGAAAGTTTT. Residues: CASKDRGHRESF.